Listed below are T cell receptor beta chains from one sample, sequenced in a study of CD4 T cells in relation to SARS-CoV-2 and coronaviruses. The data were produced by immunoSEQ multiplex PCR, yet TCRdb's version contains in-frame clones alone and is incomplete. The sample lists 20,000 to 25,000 clones, roughly 69% occurring once. Their specific antigens are unknown. The sequencing input was CD4+ T cells from PBMCs, cultured in vitro. All receptors derive from a human donor in good health. The CDR3 runs from the conserved cysteine through the conserved F or W. D genes are given only for firm matches. Clone sizes are given selectively: once, few, many, or a class where the clone is expanded.

D: .; J: TRBJ2-5; size: .; V: TRBV11-3; CDR3: CASSGRDPHQETQYF; DNA: TGTGCCAGCAGCGGAAGGGACCCGCATCAAGAGACCCAGTACTTC
D: .; J: TRBJ1-1; size: .; V: TRBV28; CDR3: CASSLGGNTEAFF; DNA: TGTGCCAGCAGTTTGGGGGGGAACACTGAAGCTTTCTTT
D: .; J: TRBJ1-6; size: .; V: TRBV14; CDR3: CASSQGFGDSSNSPLHF; DNA: TGTGCCAGCAGCCAAGGGTTTGGGGACTCGTCCAATTCACCCCTCCACTTT
D: TRBD1; J: TRBJ2-4; size: once; V: TRBV30; CDR3: CAWSRGQGYLTKNIQYF; DNA: TGTGCCTGGAGTCGCGGACAGGGGTACCTAACCAAAAACATTCAGTACTTC
D: .; J: TRBJ2-7; size: .; V: TRBV3-1/TRBV3-2; CDR3: CASSQGGPSAYEQYF; DNA: TGTGCCAGCAGCCAAGGGGGGCCATCTGCCTACGAGCAGTACTTC
D: TRBD2; J: TRBJ2-7; size: .; V: TRBV19; CDR3: CASSETSVASYEQYF; DNA: TGTGCCAGTAGTGAAACTAGCGTAGCTTCCTACGAGCAGTACTTC
D: .; J: TRBJ1-1; size: .; V: TRBV19; CDR3: CASSIGIGVPMNTEAFF; DNA: TGTGCCAGTAGTATAGGTATCGGGGTCCCCATGAACACTGAAGCTTTCTTT
D: .; J: TRBJ1-5; size: .; V: TRBV5-5; CDR3: CASSWAANSNQPQHF; DNA: TGTGCCAGCAGCTGGGCCGCTAATAGCAATCAGCCCCAGCATTTT
D: TRBD2; J: TRBJ2-1; size: .; V: TRBV3-1/TRBV3-2; CDR3: CASSPSLALYNEQFF; DNA: TGTGCCAGCAGCCCCTCACTAGCGCTATACAATGAGCAGTTCTTC
D: .; J: TRBJ2-5; size: .; V: TRBV30; CDR3: CAWRGGAGALRETQYF; DNA: TGTGCCTGGCGGGGCGGGGCAGGAGCCTTGAGGGAGACCCAGTACTTC
D: .; J: TRBJ2-5; size: .; V: TRBV6-5; CDR3: CASSYSAGRETQYF; DNA: TGTGCCAGCAGTTACTCCGCGGGTCGGGAGACCCAGTACTTC
D: .; J: TRBJ1-2; size: .; V: TRBV12-3/TRBV12-4; CDR3: CASSVKQSYGYTF; DNA: TGTGCCAGCAGTGTAAAACAGTCCTATGGCTACACCTTC
D: .; J: TRBJ2-1; size: few; V: TRBV9; CDR3: CASSVGQGISYNEQFF; DNA: TGTGCCAGCAGCGTAGGGCAGGGGATCTCCTACAATGAGCAGTTCTTC
D: .; J: TRBJ1-5; size: .; V: TRBV6-9; CDR3: CASSYSADQPQHF; DNA: TGTGCCAGCAGTTATTCTGCCGACCAGCCCCAGCATTTT
D: .; J: TRBJ1-1; size: .; V: TRBV6-5; CDR3: CASSLRGAFEAFF; DNA: TGTGCCAGCAGTCTTAGAGGGGCGTTTGAAGCTTTCTTT
D: .; J: TRBJ2-1; size: few; V: TRBV7-9; CDR3: CASSLSEQFF; DNA: TGTGCCAGCAGCTTATCTGAGCAGTTCTTC
D: .; J: TRBJ2-5; size: .; V: TRBV2; CDR3: CASSERPYF; DNA: TGTGCCAGCAGTGAAAGGCCGTACTTC
D: TRBD1; J: TRBJ1-3; size: .; V: TRBV5-6; CDR3: CASGGWGQGDSGNTIYF; DNA: TGTGCCAGCGGTGGTTGGGGACAGGGGGATTCTGGAAACACCATATATTTT
D: .; J: TRBJ2-1; size: .; V: TRBV5-1; CDR3: CASSLGLDNEQFF; DNA: TGCGCCAGCAGCTTGGGCCTCGACAATGAGCAGTTCTTC
D: .; J: TRBJ1-1; size: few; V: TRBV28; CDR3: CASSFLDKNTEAFF; DNA: TGTGCCAGCAGTTTTCTCGACAAGAACACTGAAGCTTTCTTT
D: TRBD2; J: TRBJ2-1; size: few; V: TRBV4-2; CDR3: CASSPGGGSYNEQFF; DNA: TGTGCCAGCAGCCCCGGCGGGGGTTCCTACAATGAGCAGTTCTTC
D: .; J: TRBJ1-1; size: .; V: TRBV3-1/TRBV3-2; CDR3: CASSQYPGGAFF; DNA: TGTGCCAGCAGCCAGTACCCGGGGGGAGCTTTCTTT
D: .; J: TRBJ1-5; size: .; V: TRBV3-1/TRBV3-2; CDR3: CASSPSDLEGPQHF; DNA: TGTGCCAGCAGCCCGTCGGACTTAGAAGGGCCCCAGCATTTT
D: .; J: TRBJ1-1; size: .; V: TRBV28; CDR3: CASSLDSQASEAFF; DNA: TGTGCCAGCAGTTTAGATTCACAGGCAAGCGAAGCTTTCTTT
D: .; J: TRBJ1-3; size: .; V: TRBV3-1/TRBV3-2; CDR3: CASSQGLGSGNTIYF; DNA: TGTGCCAGCAGCCAAGGATTAGGGTCAGGAAACACCATATATTTT
D: .; J: TRBJ2-1; size: .; V: TRBV3-1/TRBV3-2; CDR3: CASSPRLLAKDEQFF; DNA: TGTGCCAGCAGCCCTCGACTACTCGCGAAAGATGAGCAGTTCTTC
D: TRBD2; J: TRBJ2-1; size: few; V: TRBV11-2; CDR3: CASSLGGRAYNEQFF; DNA: TGTGCCAGCAGCTTAGGCGGGAGGGCCTACAATGAGCAGTTCTTC
D: .; J: TRBJ2-7; size: .; V: TRBV21-1; CDR3: CASSQKRYSPFQQYF; DNA: TGTGCCAGCAGTCAAAAAAGATACTCCCCCTTCCAGCAGTACTTC
D: TRBD1; J: TRBJ1-2; size: .; V: TRBV7-9; CDR3: CASEGQGSGYTF; DNA: TGTGCCAGCGAGGGACAGGGAAGTGGCTACACCTTC
D: TRBD1; J: TRBJ1-5; size: .; V: TRBV25-1; CDR3: CASPHRGINQPQHF; DNA: TGTGCCAGCCCTCACAGGGGTATCAATCAGCCCCAGCATTTT
D: .; J: TRBJ1-3; size: .; V: TRBV7-3; CDR3: CASSFNSGNTIYF; DNA: TGTGCCAGCAGCTTCAATTCTGGAAACACCATATATTTT
D: .; J: TRBJ2-1; size: .; V: TRBV10-3; CDR3: CAISESVIGGNNEQFF; DNA: TGTGCCATCAGTGAGTCCGTGATTGGCGGGAACAATGAGCAGTTCTTC
D: TRBD2; J: TRBJ2-1; size: .; V: TRBV5-1; CDR3: CASSLTGTRPYNEQFF; DNA: TGCGCCAGCAGCTTGACGGGGACTAGACCCTACAATGAGCAGTTCTTC
D: .; J: TRBJ2-1; size: .; V: TRBV28; CDR3: CASSLALGEQFF; DNA: TGTGCCAGCAGTTTAGCACTCGGGGAGCAGTTCTTC
D: .; J: TRBJ1-2; size: .; V: TRBV7-8; CDR3: CASSLPPMGSSGYTF; DNA: TGTGCCAGCAGCCTACCCCCTATGGGATCAAGTGGCTACACCTTC
D: .; J: TRBJ1-2; size: once; V: TRBV27; CDR3: CASSPRRHPDYGYTF; DNA: TGTGCCAGCAGTCCACGACGACATCCTGACTATGGCTACACCTTC
D: TRBD1; J: TRBJ1-4; size: .; V: TRBV5-1; CDR3: CASSLTAGGFEKLFF; DNA: TGCGCCAGCAGCTTAACAGCAGGGGGATTTGAAAAACTGTTTTTT
D: TRBD2; J: TRBJ2-7; size: few; V: TRBV4-1; CDR3: CASSQGTSGDSYEQYF; DNA: TGCGCCAGCAGCCAGGGGACTAGCGGGGACTCCTACGAGCAGTACTTC
D: .; J: TRBJ2-2; size: .; V: TRBV7-9; CDR3: CASSQGQNTGELFF; DNA: TGTGCCAGCAGCCAGGGACAGAACACCGGGGAGCTGTTTTTT
D: TRBD2; J: TRBJ2-5; size: .; V: TRBV14; CDR3: CASSPSDRSVTSGQQETQYF; DNA: TGTGCCAGCAGCCCCTCCGACAGGTCGGTGACTAGCGGCCAGCAAGAGACCCAGTACTTC
D: TRBD2; J: TRBJ2-1; size: .; V: TRBV2; CDR3: CASSEGTRQFF; DNA: TGTGCCAGCAGTGAAGGGACTAGGCAGTTCTTC
D: .; J: TRBJ2-3; size: .; V: TRBV5-8; CDR3: CASSLGNVGTADTQYF; DNA: TGTGCCAGCAGCTTGGGGAACGTCGGGACTGCAGATACGCAGTATTTT
D: .; J: TRBJ1-3; size: .; V: TRBV12-5; CDR3: CASGSKPGSGNTIYF; DNA: TGTGCTAGTGGTTCCAAACCTGGGAGTGGAAACACCATATATTTT
D: .; J: TRBJ1-4; size: once; V: TRBV6-1; CDR3: CASSERAREKLFF; DNA: TGTGCCAGCAGTGAAAGGGCTCGGGAAAAACTGTTTTTT
D: .; J: TRBJ2-1; size: .; V: TRBV6-5; CDR3: CASSLEGGSYNEQFF; DNA: TGTGCCAGCAGTTTAGAGGGTGGATCCTACAATGAGCAGTTCTTC
D: .; J: TRBJ2-5; size: once; V: TRBV19; CDR3: CASNQGVSVAAETQYF; DNA: TGTGCCAGTAATCAAGGAGTAAGCGTTGCGGCGGAGACCCAGTACTTC
D: .; J: TRBJ1-1; size: .; V: TRBV6-2/TRBV6-3; CDR3: CASSYPQHLNTEAFF; DNA: TGTGCCAGCAGTTACCCACAGCACTTGAACACTGAAGCTTTCTTT
D: .; J: TRBJ2-7; size: .; V: TRBV7-9; CDR3: CASSLSGTGSYEQYF; DNA: TGTGCCAGCAGCTTAAGTGGGACTGGCTCCTACGAGCAGTACTTC
D: .; J: TRBJ1-1; size: .; V: TRBV18; CDR3: CASSRSGEGNTEAFF; DNA: TGTGCCAGCTCACGGTCGGGGGAGGGGAACACTGAAGCTTTCTTT
D: .; J: TRBJ2-7; size: .; V: TRBV18; CDR3: CASSLQGRPYEQYF; DNA: TGTGCCAGCTCACTACAGGGACGGCCCTACGAGCAGTACTTC
D: .; J: TRBJ2-1; size: .; V: TRBV6-5; CDR3: CASTEEGTAYNEQFF; DNA: TGTGCCAGCACAGAGGAGGGGACGGCCTACAATGAGCAGTTCTTC
D: TRBD2; J: TRBJ2-7; size: .; V: TRBV6-1; CDR3: CASSDPTSAYYEQYF; DNA: TGTGCCAGCAGTGATCCGACTAGCGCCTACTACGAGCAGTACTTC
D: .; J: TRBJ2-2; size: .; V: TRBV10-3; CDR3: CAIMRRQTDSNTGELFF; DNA: TGTGCCATCATGAGAAGGCAGACAGACTCGAACACCGGGGAGCTGTTTTTT
D: .; J: TRBJ1-2; size: .; V: TRBV6-5; CDR3: CASSYVPGNYGYTF; DNA: TGTGCCAGCAGTTATGTCCCCGGAAACTATGGCTACACCTTC
D: .; J: TRBJ2-1; size: .; V: TRBV5-1; CDR3: CASSFSRATDEQFF; DNA: TGCGCCAGCAGCTTTAGCAGGGCGACGGATGAGCAGTTCTTC